What follows are 21 T cell receptor beta chains derived from one specimen sequenced in a study of sequential checkpoint blockade in melanoma. Clones were read by immunoSEQ multiplex PCR, and TCRdb kept only the in-frame ones, dropping some. The sample comprises around 2,400 clones, about 16% of which are singletons, and 18% rests with the top ten. Treatment here: randomized to nivolumab then ipilimumab (arm A) or the reverse (arm B). The starting material was tumor tissue (inferred from file names), obtained from a patient given nivolumab and ipilimumab in sequence. Receptors were obtained from a human donor with melanoma.

The chain uses TRBV9 and TRBJ2-5; D possibly uses TRBD1 or TRBD2 (6 bases each). Germline values: CDR1 SGDLS, CDR2 YYNGEE. The germline V and J ends were trimmed by 4 bases and 7 bases, with 11 bases remaining between them. The CDR3 consists of 12 residues. The CDR3 nucleotides read TGTGCCAGCAGCTTAGGGGGAGGGACCCAGTACTTC. This gives the protein CASSLGGGTQYF.

This clone is medium-sized in the sample. This chain joins TRBV12-5 and TRBJ2-6; 10 positions match TRBD1. CDR1 LGHNT and CDR2 FRNRAP come from the germline V gene. The CDR3 is 16 residues long. The DNA for the CDR3 is TGTGCCAGCCAGACAGGGGGCGAGTTTGGGGCCAACGTCCTGACTTTC. Amino acids: CASQTGGEFGANVLTF.

J is TRBJ2-7 and V is TRBV19; D may be TRBD1 or TRBD2 (5 bases each). CDR3 size: 13 residues. V was cut by 1 base and J by 6 bases, with 10 bases left in between. Germline-derived CDR1 and CDR2 are LNHDA and SQIVND (reference sequence). The CDR3 nucleotides are TGTGCCAGTAGTATAGGAGGGGCTGCCGAGCAGTACTTC. This gives the protein CASSIGGAAEQYF.

This clone is categorized as medium-sized (0.01 to 0.1%). This sequence joins TRBV9 and TRBJ1-5, with D possibly TRBD1 on 5 matching bases. The CDR3 runs 14 residues. V was shortened by 4 bases and J by 3 bases, with 11 bases between the two germline ends. The V gene's germline CDR1 is SGDLS and CDR2 YYNGEE. The CDR3: CASSSWGYNQPQHF. The CDR3 DNA is TGTGCCAGCAGCTCTTGGGGGTACAATCAGCCCCAGCATTTT.

This clone has only a few counts. The chain recombines TRBV9 with TRBJ1-3; D ambiguous. V was cut by 4 bases and J by 2 bases, with 10 bases left in between. This CDR3 contains 14 residues. CDR1 is SGDLS, CDR2 YYNGEE, per germline. The CDR3 region is CASSLGSAGNTIYF. The CDR3 DNA reads TGTGCCAGCAGCTTAGGGAGCGCTGGAAACACCATATATTTT.

This clone is medium-sized (0.01 to 0.1%) in the sample. V gene TRBV11-3 combines with J gene TRBJ2-1; 7 bases fit TRBD1. The germline CDR1 and CDR2 sequences are SGHNT and YENEEA. Germline trimming cut 6 bases from V and 2 bases from J; bases unmatched to any gene: 7. There are 15 residues in the CDR3. This chain's CDR3 is CASRYRGTAYNEQFF. DNA of the CDR3: TGTGCCAGCAGGTACAGGGGTACGGCCTACAATGAGCAGTTCTTC.

A few counts support this clone. The rearrangement joins TRBV18 to TRBJ2-1; TRBD1 aligns across 7 bases. V lost 1 base and J lost 6; bases outside the gene matches: 6. CDR1 is KGHSH and CDR2 is LQKENI in the germline V gene. The CDR3 runs to 15 residues. The CDR3 sequence: CASSPRDSGINEQFF. The CDR3 DNA reads as TGTGCCAGCTCACCACGGGACAGTGGGATCAATGAGCAGTTCTTC.

Many counts were recorded for this clone. The CDR3: CASSQVGHNNEQFF. The DNA for the CDR3 is TGTGCCAGCAGCCAAGTCGGGCATAACAATGAGCAGTTCTTC. The chain employs TRBV11-3 and TRBJ2-1; D unclear. From germline, CDR1 is SGHNT and CDR2 YENEEA. Trimming removed 5 bases from V and 5 bases from J, with 13 bases in between. The CDR3 covers 14 residues.

DNA for the CDR3: TGCAGCGCGGGACAGTCGGGGGAGACCCAGTACTTC. Residues: CSAGQSGETQYF. The chain carries TRBV29-1 and TRBJ2-5; 7 bases match TRBD1. This CDR3 comprises 12 residues. The germline V gene has CDR1 SQVTM and CDR2 ANQGSEA. V gave up 7 bases and J gave up 5 bases; unmatched junction bases: 7.

This clone was detected many times. The genes are TRBV11-3 and TRBJ2-1, with 8 nucleotides matching TRBD1. Germline CDR1 and CDR2: SGHNT and YENEEA. J lost 5 bases, V lost 5 bases, and 5 bases had no gene match. The CDR3 extends over 14 amino acids. CDR3 amino acids: CASSIRDRNNEQFF. For the CDR3, the DNA is TGTGCCAGCAGCATTCGGGACAGGAACAATGAGCAGTTCTTC.

This clone is deemed medium-sized. V is TRBV9 and J is TRBJ2-5; 7 bases align to TRBD1. Germline V lookup: CDR1 SGDLS, CDR2 YYNGEE. V shed 0 bases and J 7 bases; nucleotides not matched to a gene: 12. The CDR3 is made up of 16 amino acids. The CDR3 protein is CASSVAEGAPRVTQYF. The CDR3 DNA sequence: TGTGCCAGCAGCGTAGCTGAGGGGGCCCCCAGGGTGACCCAGTACTTC. Looking up the rest from reference TRBV9 and TRBJ2-5 gives the full variable domain: DSGVTQTPKHLITATGQRVTLRCSPRSGDLSVYWYQQSLDQGLQFLIQYYNGEERAKGNILERFSAQQFPDLHSELNLSSLELGDSALYFCASSVAEGAPRVTQYFGPGTRLLVL.

This clone is medium-sized within its sample. CDR3 coding DNA: TGTGCCAGCAGCCAGCGGGACAGGGAAAGGGGCACTGAAGCTTTCTTT. This gives the protein CASSQRDRERGTEAFF. This chain connects TRBV11-3 to TRBJ1-1; TRBD1 matches 9 bases. V dropped 5 bases and J dropped 4; count of bases not matched to a gene: 11. The CDR3 totals 16 residues. Germline loops: CDR1 SGHNT, CDR2 YENEEA.

This clone counts as medium-sized. The chain has TRBV11-3 and TRBJ1-3; D may be TRBD1 (6 bases). The CDR3 runs 14 residues. Germline assignment: CDR1 SGHNT and CDR2 YENEEA. Trimming pared 4 bases from V and 3 bases from J, leaving 10 bases between. CDR3 loop: CASSSEGGGNTIYF. In nucleotides, the CDR3 is TGTGCCAGCAGCTCTGAAGGGGGTGGAAACACCATATATTTT.

This clone is categorized as medium-sized (0.01 to 0.1%). The V call is TRBV6-8, the J call TRBJ2-3; D not certain. The V end was cut by 4 bases, the J end by 2 bases, with 13 bases between. From germline, CDR1 is MNHGY and CDR2 SAAAGT. There are 15 residues in the CDR3. The CDR3 bases are TGTGCCAGCAGTTCCCCTGGGGTATCCACAGATACGCAGTATTTT. Protein sequence: CASSSPGVSTDTQYF.

Within the sample, this clone is medium-sized (0.01 to 0.1%). The chain has TRBV11-3 and TRBJ1-6; 8 nucleotides match TRBD1. Germline V lookup: CDR1 SGHNT, CDR2 YENEEA. This CDR3 contains 15 residues. V lost 1 base and J lost 7; bases outside the gene matches: 3. CDR3 coding DNA: TGTGCCAGCAGCTTAGGGGACAGGAGGAATTCACCCCTCCACTTT. It translates to CASSLGDRRNSPLHF.

This clone is medium-sized within its sample. This rearrangement joins TRBV11-3 to TRBJ1-1; possibly TRBD1 for D (5 bases). V gave up 8 bases and J gave up 3 bases, with 19 bases separating them. This CDR3 has 15 amino acids. Per the germline V gene, CDR1 is SGHNT and CDR2 is YENEEA. The CDR3 DNA is TGTGCCAGCCTCCGACCGGGGGAGGGTTACACTGAAGCTTTCTTT. Translated, it gives CASLRPGEGYTEAFF.

This clone has a handful of counts. The chain carries TRBV4-1 and TRBJ1-3; the D is unclear. CDR1 and CDR2 (germline): MGHRA, YSYEKL. V was pared by 4 bases and J by 5 bases, with 15 bases between. This CDR3 has 15 amino acids. The CDR3 is CASSPETDGRNTIYF. CDR3 in DNA: TGCGCCAGCAGCCCCGAGACCGACGGAAGAAACACCATATATTTT.

The sample holds a few counts of this clone. The chain combines TRBV6-8 with TRBJ1-2; 9 nucleotides match TRBD1. Losses at the gene ends were 4 bases for V and 2 bases for J; bases not matched to a gene: 5. The CDR3 spans 15 residues. The germline gives CDR1 MNHGY, CDR2 SAAAGT. CDR3 nucleotide sequence: TGTGCCAGCAGTTGGGATGGACAGGGGAACTATGGCTACACCTTC. Translation: CASSWDGQGNYGYTF.

This clone is judged large. J is TRBJ1-6 and V is TRBV6-8; D unclear. This CDR3 contains 13 residues. Looked up from germline, CDR1 is MNHGY and CDR2 is SAAAGT. V gave up 11 bases and J gave up 9 bases, with 17 bases separating them. The DNA of the CDR3 is TGTGCCGGCCGGACGGGCGAGGCTTCACCCCTCCACTTT. It specifies CAGRTGEASPLHF.

The chain combines TRBV5-1 with TRBJ1-6; TRBD1 matches 7 bases. After removal of 4 bases from V and 10 bases from J, the junction contained 8 bases not matched to a gene. Germline V lookup: CDR1 SGHRS, CDR2 YFSETQ. This CDR3 region has 14 residues. CDR3 amino acids: CASSVDRAGSPLHF. CDR3 sequence (DNA): TGCGCCAGCAGCGTAGACAGGGCGGGATCACCCCTCCACTTT.

This sequence joins TRBV18 and TRBJ1-3, with D hard to call. Germline V gene lookup returns CDR1 KGHSH and CDR2 LQKENI. This CDR3 contains 13 residues. Trimming cost V 4 bases and J 2 bases, with 6 bases left between them. CDR3 in DNA: TGTGCCAGCTCACAGACTGCTGGAAACACCATATATTTT. Its translation is CASSQTAGNTIYF.